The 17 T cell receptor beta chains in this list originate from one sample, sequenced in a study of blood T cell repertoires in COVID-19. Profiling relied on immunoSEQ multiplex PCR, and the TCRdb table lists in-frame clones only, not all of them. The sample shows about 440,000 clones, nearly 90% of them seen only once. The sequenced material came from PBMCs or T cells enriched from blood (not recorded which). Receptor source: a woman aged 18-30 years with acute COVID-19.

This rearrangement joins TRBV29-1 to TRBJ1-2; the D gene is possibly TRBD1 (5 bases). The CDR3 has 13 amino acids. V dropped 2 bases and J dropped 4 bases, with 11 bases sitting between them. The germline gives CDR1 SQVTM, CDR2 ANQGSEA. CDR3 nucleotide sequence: TGCAGCGTTGAATGGGGCTACGGCTATGGCTACACCTTC. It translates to CSVEWGYGYGYTF.

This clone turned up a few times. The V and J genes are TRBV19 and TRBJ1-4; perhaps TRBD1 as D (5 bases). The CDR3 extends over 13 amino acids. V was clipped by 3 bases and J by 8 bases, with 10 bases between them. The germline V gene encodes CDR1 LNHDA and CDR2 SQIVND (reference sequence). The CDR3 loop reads CASSIGGREKLFF. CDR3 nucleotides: TGTGCCAGTAGTATCGGGGGTAGGGAAAAACTGTTTTTT.

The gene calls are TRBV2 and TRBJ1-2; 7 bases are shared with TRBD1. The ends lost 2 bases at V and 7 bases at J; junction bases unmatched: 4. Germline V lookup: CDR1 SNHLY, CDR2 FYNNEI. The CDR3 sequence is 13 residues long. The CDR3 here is CASSEMTGSGYTF. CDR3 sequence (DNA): TGTGCCAGCAGTGAAATGACAGGGTCTGGCTACACCTTC.

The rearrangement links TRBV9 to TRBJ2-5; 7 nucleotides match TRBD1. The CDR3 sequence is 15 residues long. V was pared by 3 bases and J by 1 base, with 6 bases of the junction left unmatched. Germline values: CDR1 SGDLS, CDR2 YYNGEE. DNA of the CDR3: TGTGCCAGCAGCGGCTCCGGGACAGCCCAAGAGACCCAGTACTTC. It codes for CASSGSGTAQETQYF.

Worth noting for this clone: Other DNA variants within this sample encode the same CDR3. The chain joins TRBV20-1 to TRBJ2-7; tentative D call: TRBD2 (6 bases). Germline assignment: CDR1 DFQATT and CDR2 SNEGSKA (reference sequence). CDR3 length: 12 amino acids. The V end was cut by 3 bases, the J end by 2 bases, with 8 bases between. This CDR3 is CSASSGTYEQYF. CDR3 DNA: TGCAGTGCTAGTAGCGGCACCTACGAGCAGTACTTC.

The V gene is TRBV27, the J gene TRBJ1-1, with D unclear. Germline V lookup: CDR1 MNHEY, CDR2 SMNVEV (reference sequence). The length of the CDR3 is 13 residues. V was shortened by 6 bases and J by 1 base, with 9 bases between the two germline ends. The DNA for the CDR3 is TGTGCCAGCAGCGTTGGGCGGAACACTGAAGCTTTCTTT. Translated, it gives CASSVGRNTEAFF.

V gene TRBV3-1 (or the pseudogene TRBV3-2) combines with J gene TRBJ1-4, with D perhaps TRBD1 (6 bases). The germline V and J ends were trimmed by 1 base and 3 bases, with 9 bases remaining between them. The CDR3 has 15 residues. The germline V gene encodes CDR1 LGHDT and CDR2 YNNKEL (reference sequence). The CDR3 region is CASSQVGQSNEKLFF. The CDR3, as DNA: TGTGCCAGCAGCCAAGTTGGACAGTCTAATGAAAAACTGTTTTTT.

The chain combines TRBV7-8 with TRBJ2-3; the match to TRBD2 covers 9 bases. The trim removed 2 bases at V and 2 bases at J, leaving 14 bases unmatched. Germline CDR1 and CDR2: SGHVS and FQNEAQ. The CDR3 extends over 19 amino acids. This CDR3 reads CASSLIRLAGGFFTDTQYF. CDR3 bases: TGTGCCAGCAGCTTAATTCGGTTGGCGGGAGGGTTCTTCACAGATACGCAGTATTTT. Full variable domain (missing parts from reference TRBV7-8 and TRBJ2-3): GAGVSQSPRYKVAKRGQDVALRCDPISGHVSLFWYQQALGQGPEFLTYFQNEAQLDKSGLPSDRFFAERPEGSVSTLKIQRTQQEDSAVYLCASSLIRLAGGFFTDTQYFGPGTRLTVL.

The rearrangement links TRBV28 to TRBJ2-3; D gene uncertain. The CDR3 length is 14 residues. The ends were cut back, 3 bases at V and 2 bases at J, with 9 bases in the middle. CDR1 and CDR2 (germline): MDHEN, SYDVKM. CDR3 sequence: CASSFGPNTDTQYF. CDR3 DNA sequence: TGTGCCAGCAGTTTTGGCCCGAACACAGATACGCAGTATTTT.

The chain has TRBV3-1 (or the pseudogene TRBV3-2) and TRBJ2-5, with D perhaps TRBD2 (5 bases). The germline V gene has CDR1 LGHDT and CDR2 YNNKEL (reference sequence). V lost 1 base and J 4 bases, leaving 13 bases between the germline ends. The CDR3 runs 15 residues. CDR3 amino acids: CASSQGSRGAETQYF. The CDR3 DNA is TGTGCCAGCAGCCAAGGGTCCCGGGGAGCAGAGACCCAGTACTTC.

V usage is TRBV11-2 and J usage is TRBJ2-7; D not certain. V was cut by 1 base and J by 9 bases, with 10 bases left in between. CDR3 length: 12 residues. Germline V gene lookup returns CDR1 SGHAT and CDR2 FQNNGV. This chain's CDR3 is CASSLGQQVQYF. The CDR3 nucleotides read TGTGCCAGCAGCTTAGGTCAGCAGGTGCAGTACTTC.

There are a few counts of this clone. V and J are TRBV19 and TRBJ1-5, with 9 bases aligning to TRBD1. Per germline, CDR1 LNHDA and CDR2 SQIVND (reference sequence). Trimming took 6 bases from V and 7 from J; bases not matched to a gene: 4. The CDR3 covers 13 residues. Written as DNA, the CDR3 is TGTGCCAGTAGGGGACAGGGAATGCAGCCCCAGCATTTT. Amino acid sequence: CASRGQGMQPQHF.

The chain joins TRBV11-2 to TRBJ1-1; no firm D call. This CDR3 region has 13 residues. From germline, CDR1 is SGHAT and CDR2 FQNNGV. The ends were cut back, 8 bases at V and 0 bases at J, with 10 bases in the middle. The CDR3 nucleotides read TGTGCCAGCTTGTTCTCGGTGAACACTGAAGCTTTCTTT. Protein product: CASLFSVNTEAFF.

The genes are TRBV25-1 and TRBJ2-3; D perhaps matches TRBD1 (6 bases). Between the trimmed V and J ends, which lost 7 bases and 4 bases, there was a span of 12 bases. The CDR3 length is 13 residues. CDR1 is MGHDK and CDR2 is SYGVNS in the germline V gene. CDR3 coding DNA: TGTGCCAGCAAAATGCAGGGGCCAGATACGCAGTATTTT. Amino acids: CASKMQGPDTQYF.

The CDR3 loop reads CASSEGAGEGQPQHF. The CDR3 DNA sequence: TGTGCCAGCAGTGAAGGTGCAGGGGAGGGTCAGCCCCAGCATTTT. This sequence joins TRBV6-1 and TRBJ1-5; TRBD1 might be the D (6 bases). In germline, CDR1 is MNHNS, CDR2 SASEGT. Trimming took 1 base from V and 6 from J, leaving 13 bases between them. This CDR3 is built from 15 residues.

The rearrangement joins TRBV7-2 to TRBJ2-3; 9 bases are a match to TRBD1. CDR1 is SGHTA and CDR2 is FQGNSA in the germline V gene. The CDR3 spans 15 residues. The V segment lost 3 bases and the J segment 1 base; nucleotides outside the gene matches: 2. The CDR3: CASSFRDRGTDTQYF. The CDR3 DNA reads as TGTGCCAGCAGCTTCCGGGACAGGGGCACAGATACGCAGTATTTT. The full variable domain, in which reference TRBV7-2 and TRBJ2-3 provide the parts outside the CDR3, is GAGVSQSPSNKVTEKGKDVELRCDPISGHTALYWYRQSLGQGLEFLIYFQGNSAPDKSGLPSDRFSAERTGGSVSTLTIQRTQQEDSAVYLCASSFRDRGTDTQYFGPGTRLTVL.

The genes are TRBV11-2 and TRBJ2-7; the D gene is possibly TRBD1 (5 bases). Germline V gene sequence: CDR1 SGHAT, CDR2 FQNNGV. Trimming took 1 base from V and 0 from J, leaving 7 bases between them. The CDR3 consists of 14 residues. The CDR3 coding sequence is TGTGCCAGCAGCTTAGTCAGGGTCTCCTACGAGCAGTACTTC. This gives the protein CASSLVRVSYEQYF.